Presented here are 22 T cell receptor beta chains from one specimen sequenced in a study of T cells in Graves' hyperthyroidism and ophthalmopathy (dated by TCRdb to about 2019). Library preparation employed multiplex PCR. The sequencing machine was an Illumina HiSeq 2000. The TCR beta CDR3 regions were amplified from the RNA transcripts. The first round of RT-PCR for the TCR CDR3 was performed with the HTBI primer set and the Qiagen OneStep RT-PCR kit. TCRdb trimmed the raw reads at Q25, called clones with MiXCR and kept productive beta chains. Each entry is one CDR3 protein sequence, shown with its most common DNA and genes. Recorded for this sample are 300,000 or so distinct CDR3 sequences; around 15% of them occurred a single time. The ten largest clones add up to about 51% of the sample. The sample taken for sequencing was blood. These receptor sequences come from a woman aged 55-70 years with Graves' ophthalmopathy.

This clonotype was found many times. V usage is TRBV5-5 and J usage is TRBJ2-2; D not resolved. Germline V gene lookup returns CDR1 SGHKS and CDR2 YYEKEE (reference sequence). The CDR3 extends over 14 amino acids. Trimming cost V 4 bases and J 7 bases, with 14 bases left between them. CDR3 sequence reads: CASSHSPRVGELFF. The CDR3, as DNA: TGTGCCAGCAGCCACTCCCCCCGGGTCGGGGAGCTGTTTTTT.

The chain joins TRBV10-3 to TRBJ2-4; TRBD1 matches 10 bases. CDR3 length: 14 amino acids. V shed 5 bases, J shed 5 bases, and the junction held 3 bases outside the gene matches. Germline-derived CDR1 and CDR2 are ENHRY and SYGVKD. The CDR3 reads CAISPGTGENIQYF. The CDR3 nucleotides are TGTGCCATCAGTCCCGGGACAGGGGAAAACATTCAGTACTTC.

This clonotype was recorded many times. The chain uses TRBV12-3 or TRBV12-4 and TRBJ1-5, with D tentatively TRBD1 (6 bases). The CDR3 has 18 amino acids. The germline V and J ends were trimmed by 0 bases and 1 base, with 16 bases remaining between them. The CDR3 loop is CASSLAQGGGLSNQPQHF. CDR3 coding DNA: TGTGCCAGCAGTTTAGCCCAAGGAGGGGGGCTGAGCAATCAGCCCCAGCATTTT.

This clonotype was seen ten or more times. This chain uses TRBV6-1 with TRBJ1-1, with 7 bases fitting TRBD1. Trimming at V came to 5 bases and at J to 5 bases, leaving 17 bases not matched to a gene. The CDR3 totals 17 residues. Germline V lookup: CDR1 MNHNS, CDR2 SASEGT. The CDR3 sequence is CASSRTIPRSGGTEAFF. In DNA form, the CDR3 reads TGTGCCAGCAGTCGAACCATTCCTAGATCAGGGGGAACTGAAGCTTTCTTT.

This clonotype was seen a few times. The chain couples TRBV6-1 to TRBJ1-6; TRBD1 might be the D (6 bases). The CDR3 sequence is 13 residues long. Germline values: CDR1 MNHNS, CDR2 SASEGT. The V gene lost 7 bases and the J gene lost 8 bases, with 12 bases spanning the gap. This chain's CDR3 is CASKGGHDSPLHF. The CDR3 coding sequence is TGTGCCAGCAAGGGGGGGCACGATTCACCCCTCCACTTT.

A note on this clonotype: A much bigger clone sits one base away, suggesting this may be a read error. The J gene is TRBJ2-3, the V gene TRBV5-4, with D unclear. With the DNA end fitting TRBJ1-5 better, the J assignment may be wrong. CDR1 SGHNT and CDR2 YYREEE come from the germline V gene (reference sequence). This CDR3 contains 17 residues. The CDR3 is CASSPVRGRAGADTQHF. CDR3 in DNA: TGTGCCAGCAGCCCCGTGCGCGGGAGGGCCGGCGCAGATACGCAGCATTTT.

This clonotype was detected a few times. The chain links TRBV18 to TRBJ2-4; TRBD2 might be the D (5 bases). CDR3 length: 15 residues. Trimming pared 7 bases from V and 2 bases from J, leaving 15 bases between. Germline CDR1 and CDR2: KGHSH and LQKENI. CDR3 bases: TGTGCCAGCTGGGCGACTACGGTCACCAAAAACATTCAGTACTTC. Its translation is CASWATTVTKNIQYF.

This clonotype was detected many times. This sequence joins TRBV7-3 and TRBJ2-1, with 7 bases lining up with TRBD1. There are 15 residues in the CDR3. V lost 4 bases to trimming and J lost 10 bases; unmatched junction nucleotides: 13. The V gene's germline CDR1 is SGHTA and CDR2 FQGTGA. The CDR3, as DNA: TGTGCCAGCAGCTACGACAGGGTTGGCAACAGAGAGCAGTTCTTC. The encoded protein is CASSYDRVGNREQFF.

This clonotype was seen at least ten times. This chain connects TRBV29-1 to TRBJ1-4; D gene unclear. The CDR3 runs 13 residues. From germline, CDR1 is SQVTM and CDR2 ANQGSEA. V dropped 7 bases and J dropped 2 bases, with 11 bases sitting between them. CDR3 DNA: TGCAGCGGAATCTCAAGGACTAATGAAAAACTGTTTTTT. Amino acid sequence: CSGISRTNEKLFF.

CDR3 protein: CSARDGYTF. The DNA for the CDR3 is TGCAGTGCTAGAGATGGCTACACCTTC. This chain joins TRBV20-1 and TRBJ1-2; D is undetermined. Deletions cut 0 bases from V and 7 bases from J, with 0 bases between. Germline V gene data show CDR1 as DFQATT and CDR2 as SNEGSKA (reference sequence). The CDR3 has 9 residues.

This clonotype showed up many times. V usage is TRBV24-1 and J usage is TRBJ2-5; 10 bases map to TRBD2. There are 17 residues in the CDR3. Germline trimming cut 5 bases from V and 3 bases from J; bases unmatched to any gene: 11. Germline lookup yields CDR1 KGHDR and CDR2 SFDVKD. The CDR3 loop is CATSGYSGRRGEETQYF. CDR3 DNA: TGTGCCACCAGTGGTTATAGCGGGAGGAGGGGGGAAGAGACCCAGTACTTC.

This clonotype has a count of ten or more. The chain recombines TRBV18 with TRBJ1-6, with a tentative D call TRBD1 (6 bases). With 2 bases removed from V and 6 bases from J, the gap between germline ends came to 11 bases. Germline V lookup: CDR1 KGHSH, CDR2 LQKENI. This CDR3 is built from 15 residues. The CDR3 reads CASSPSTGTNSPLHF. In nucleotides, the CDR3 is TGTGCCAGCTCACCATCAACAGGGACTAATTCACCCCTCCACTTT.

In its sample, this clonotype was seen many times. V and J are TRBV7-2 and TRBJ2-3; 7 bases align to TRBD1. The length of the CDR3 is 15 residues. With V trimmed by 2 bases and J by 0 bases, 2 bases remained unmatched. Per germline, CDR1 SGHTA and CDR2 FQGNSA. The CDR3 DNA follows: TGTGCCAGCAGCTTACAGGGGGTCAGCACAGATACGCAGTATTTT. Translated: CASSLQGVSTDTQYF.

This clonotype showed up just a few times. V gene TRBV5-1 combines with J gene TRBJ1-1, with D possibly matching TRBD1 (6 bases). Trimming pared 1 base from V and 6 bases from J, leaving 25 bases between. The CDR3 loop spans 18 amino acids. CDR1 and CDR2 (germline): SGHRS, YFSETQ. DNA of the CDR3: TGCGCCAGCAGCTTGAGTTTCGGACTCGCGGCAGGGGACGCTGAAGCTTTCTTT. It is translated as CASSLSFGLAAGDAEAFF.

The chain uses TRBV12-3 or TRBV12-4 and TRBJ2-1, with 7 positions matching TRBD2. The CDR3 has 15 amino acids. Unmatched junction bases numbered 6, after V lost 3 bases and J lost 4 bases. This CDR3 reads CASSLALAVYNEQFF. For the CDR3, the DNA is TGTGCCAGCAGTTTGGCGCTAGCGGTATACAATGAGCAGTTCTTC.

The V gene is TRBV9, the J gene TRBJ2-3, with 7 nucleotides matching TRBD2. The junction had 2 bases not matched to a gene; V was cut back by 1 base and J by 6 bases. Germline-derived CDR1 and CDR2 are SGDLS and YYNGEE. This CDR3 is built from 13 residues. The CDR3 DNA sequence: TGTGCCAGCAGCGTAAACGGGGGGGATACGCAGTATTTT. Translated: CASSVNGGDTQYF.

In its sample, this clonotype was seen many times. V and J are TRBV7-2 and TRBJ2-1, with D possibly being TRBD1 or TRBD2 (5 bases each). The V gene's germline CDR1 is SGHTA and CDR2 FQGNSA. This CDR3 region has 15 residues. The germline V and J ends were trimmed by 1 base and 4 bases, with 11 bases remaining between them. The CDR3 protein is CASSLEGTGYNEQFF. The CDR3 DNA reads as TGTGCCAGCAGCTTAGAGGGGACCGGTTACAATGAGCAGTTCTTC.

This clonotype appeared a single time. Since a much larger clone is just one base distant, this may be a read error. The chain uses TRBV12-3 or TRBV12-4 and TRBJ2-3; weak D call: TRBD1 (6 bases). The CDR3 contains 17 residues. V was clipped by 6 bases and J by 0 bases, with 19 bases between them. The CDR3 protein is CASSPLVGTFSTDTQYF. In nucleotides, the CDR3 is TGTGCCAGCAGCCCCCTTGTGGGGACATTTAGCACAGATACGCAGTATTTT.

The gene calls are TRBV5-1 and TRBJ2-3; D remains unclear. From germline, CDR1 is SGHRS and CDR2 YFSETQ. Trimming took 5 bases from V and 2 from J, leaving 15 bases between them. The CDR3 extends over 15 amino acids. The CDR3 is CASSPSQLITDTQYF. CDR3 coding DNA: TGCGCCAGCAGTCCGTCCCAACTGATCACAGATACGCAGTATTTT. The whole variable domain, filled in from reference TRBV5-1 and TRBJ2-3, reads KAGVTQTPRYLIKTRGQQVTLSCSPISGHRSVSWYQQTPGQGLQFLFEYFSETQRNKGNFPGRFSGRQFSNSRSEMNVSTLELGDSALYLCASSPSQLITDTQYFGPGTRLTVL.

This clonotype has more than one count but fewer than ten. The gene calls are TRBV20-1 and TRBJ2-3; D is unresolved. The germline V and J ends were trimmed by 8 bases and 2 bases, with 8 bases remaining between them. The CDR3 runs 11 residues. Germline CDR1 and CDR2: DFQATT and SNEGSKA (reference sequence). The chain's CDR3 is CSPYNTDTQYF. As DNA, the CDR3 is TGCAGTCCGTACAACACAGATACGCAGTATTTT.

This clonotype was detected ten times or more. The V gene is TRBV2, the J gene TRBJ2-7; D is possibly TRBD1 (6 bases). Trimming stripped 3 bases from V and 6 bases from J, with 15 bases between. Germline CDR1 reads SNHLY; CDR2 reads FYNNEI. The CDR3 has 14 amino acids. CDR3 in DNA: TGTGCCAGCAGTGAGCAGGGGCGATTGTTCGAGCAGTACTTC. The encoded protein is CASSEQGRLFEQYF.

This clonotype occurred many times. As DNA, the CDR3 is TGTGCCAGCAGCCAGCGAGACAGGGAGGGCATATATGGCTACACCTTC. It codes for CASSQRDREGIYGYTF. The chain uses TRBV3-1 and TRBJ1-2; 7 positions agree with TRBD1. CDR1 is LGHDT, CDR2 YNNKEL, per germline (reference sequence). The CDR3 extends over 16 amino acids. The junction had 12 bases not matched to a gene; V was cut back by 3 bases and J by 5 bases. The variable domain in full, with the rest retrieved from reference TRBV3-1 and TRBJ1-2, is DTAVSQTPKYLVTQMGNDKSIKCEQNLGHDTMYWYKQDSKKFLKIMFSYNNKELIINETVPNRFSPKSPDKAHLNLHINSLELGDSAVYFCASSQRDREGIYGYTFGSGTRLTVV.